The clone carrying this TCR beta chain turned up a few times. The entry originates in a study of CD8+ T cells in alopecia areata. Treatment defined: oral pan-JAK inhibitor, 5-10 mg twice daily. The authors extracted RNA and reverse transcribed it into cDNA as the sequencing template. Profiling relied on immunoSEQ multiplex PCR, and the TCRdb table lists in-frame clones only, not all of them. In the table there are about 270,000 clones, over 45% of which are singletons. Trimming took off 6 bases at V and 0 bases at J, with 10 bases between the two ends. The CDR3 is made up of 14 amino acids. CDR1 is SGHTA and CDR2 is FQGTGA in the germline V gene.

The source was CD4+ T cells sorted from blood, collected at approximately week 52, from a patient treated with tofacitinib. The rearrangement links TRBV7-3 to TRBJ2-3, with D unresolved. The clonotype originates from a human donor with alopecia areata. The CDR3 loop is CASRASISTDTQYF. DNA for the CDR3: TGTGCCAGCAGGGCGAGTATTAGCACAGATACGCAGTATTTT.